A selection of T cell receptor beta chains follows, all from one sample in a study of blood T cell repertoires in COVID-19. Sequencing was performed with immunoSEQ multiplex PCR; in TCRdb, only in-frame clones are kept and a portion is missing. The sample has 25,000 to 30,000 clones; roughly 86% are singletons. The specimen was peripheral blood. All receptors derive from a human donor in a cohort sampled during active COVID-19. The donor label of this sample is uncertain. CDR3s include the opening cysteine and the closing phenylalanine or tryptophan. D genes are given only for firm matches. The size field is filled for only some rows; it gives once, few, many or a size class.

size,D,V,J,CDR3,DNA
.,.,TRBV5-1,TRBJ2-1,CASSLSGDYNEQFF,TGCGCCAGCAGCCTTAGCGGAGATTACAATGAGCAGTTCTTC
.,.,TRBV28,TRBJ2-7,CASSFSSGRRSYEQYF,TGTGCCAGCAGTTTTTCATCAGGGCGTAGATCCTACGAGCAGTACTTC
.,TRBD2,TRBV9,TRBJ2-1,CASSPVAGEGEQFF,TGTGCCAGCAGCCCGGTGGCGGGAGAGGGTGAGCAGTTCTTC
.,TRBD2,TRBV6-6,TRBJ2-1,CASSPGGGTSERGLNNEQFF,TGTGCCAGCAGTCCCGGGGGCGGGACTAGCGAGAGGGGATTAAACAATGAGCAGTTCTTC
.,.,TRBV2,TRBJ2-3,CASSDGQNTDTQYF,TGTGCCAGCAGTGATGGGCAGAACACAGATACGCAGTATTTT
.,TRBD1,TRBV28,TRBJ2-1,CASSLGGTGNEQFF,TGTGCCAGCAGTTTAGGTGGGACAGGGAATGAGCAGTTCTTC
few,.,TRBV21-1,TRBJ2-7,CASSLRTSGIGEQYF,TGTGCCAGCAGCTTAAGGACTAGCGGGATAGGCGAGCAGTACTTC
.,.,TRBV28,TRBJ1-2,CATVSGLYGYTF,TGTGCCACCGTATCAGGGCTCTATGGCTACACCTTC
.,TRBD1,TRBV3-1/TRBV3-2,TRBJ2-1,CASSQFGQGVYNEQFF,TGTGCCAGCAGCCAATTCGGACAGGGGGTATACAATGAGCAGTTCTTC
.,.,TRBV12-5,TRBJ1-1,CASGLSMNTEAFF,TGTGCTAGTGGTTTGTCCATGAACACTGAAGCTTTCTTT
.,TRBD2,TRBV11-2,TRBJ2-5,CASSFGTSGSPRETQYF,TGTGCCAGCAGCTTCGGGACTAGCGGGAGCCCCCGAGAGACCCAGTACTTC
.,TRBD2,TRBV13,TRBJ2-7,CASSTRTSGRGEQYF,TGTGCCAGCAGCACCCGGACTAGCGGGAGGGGCGAGCAGTACTTC
.,TRBD1,TRBV27,TRBJ2-3,CASSLDRFSTDTQYF,TGTGCCAGCAGTTTGGACAGGTTCAGCACAGATACGCAGTATTTT
.,.,TRBV6-5,TRBJ1-6,CASRGAYNSPLHF,TGTGCCAGCCGGGGAGCTTATAATTCACCCCTCCACTTT